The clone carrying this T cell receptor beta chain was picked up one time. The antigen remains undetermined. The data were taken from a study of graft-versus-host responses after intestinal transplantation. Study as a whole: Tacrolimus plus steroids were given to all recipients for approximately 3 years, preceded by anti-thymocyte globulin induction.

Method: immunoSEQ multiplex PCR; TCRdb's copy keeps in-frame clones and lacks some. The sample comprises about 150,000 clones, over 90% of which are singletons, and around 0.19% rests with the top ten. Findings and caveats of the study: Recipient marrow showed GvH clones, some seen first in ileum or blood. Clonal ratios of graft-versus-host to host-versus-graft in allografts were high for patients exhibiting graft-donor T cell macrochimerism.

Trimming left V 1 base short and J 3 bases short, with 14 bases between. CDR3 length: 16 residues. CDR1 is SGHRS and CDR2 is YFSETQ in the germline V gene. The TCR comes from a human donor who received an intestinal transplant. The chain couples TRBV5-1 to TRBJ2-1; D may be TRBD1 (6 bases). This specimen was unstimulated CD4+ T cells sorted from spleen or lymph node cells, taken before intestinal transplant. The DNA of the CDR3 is TGCGCCAGCAGCTTGTCGGACAGTGGGATCTACAATGAGCAGTTCTTC. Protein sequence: CASSLSDSGIYNEQFF.